This TCR beta chain was observed in a study of T cell responses to AZD1222 COVID-19 vaccine. General study findings and limits: Sampling captured repertoires only after the peak T cell response.

The table came from immunoSEQ multiplex PCR; TCRdb's copy has only in-frame clones and leaves some out. Here the sample spans around 100,000 clones, about 87% being singletons. This CDR3 has 12 residues. Germline CDR1 is SNHLY and CDR2 is FYNNEI. V dropped 10 bases and J dropped 4 bases, with 13 bases sitting between them. Remarks on this clone: Its antigen remains unidentified.

The chain employs TRBV2 and TRBJ1-1, with D perhaps matching TRBD1 (5 bases). This clonotype was sampled from an adult who received the AZD1222 COVID-19 vaccine. The source was peripheral blood, collected 28 days after the second AZD1222 dose. In DNA form, the CDR3 reads TGTGCCACCACGGGGGGAATCACTGAAGCTTTCTTT. Its translation: CATTGGITEAFF.